Following are 19 T cell receptor beta chains from one sample sequenced in a study of T cell responses to AZD1222 COVID-19 vaccine. The assay was immunoSEQ multiplex PCR, and TCRdb's table has in-frame clones only and misses some. The data show 140,000 or so clones, with roughly 90% seen just once and roughly 4% held by the top ten. The sample here was peripheral blood, taken 28 days after the second AZD1222 dose. The receptors were sampled from an adult who received the AZD1222 COVID-19 vaccine.

This rearrangement joins TRBV6-5 to TRBJ1-6; no clear D. Trimming removed 0 bases at V and 3 bases at J, with 6 bases between. The CDR3 loop spans 15 amino acids. The germline V gene has CDR1 MNHEY and CDR2 SVGAGI. The CDR3: CASSYSAVYNSPLHF. The DNA of the CDR3 is TGTGCCAGCAGTTACTCGGCAGTCTATAATTCACCCCTCCACTTT.

This clone was recorded once. The chain couples TRBV23-1 to TRBJ2-1; tentatively, D is TRBD2 (5 bases). TRBV23-1 qualifies as an ORF whose function is uncertain. The CDR3 length is 16 residues. The germline V and J ends were trimmed by 6 bases and 4 bases, with 19 bases remaining between them. CDR3 bases: TGCGCCAGCAGATCTAGGACTTCTAGGAGGTACAATGAGCAGTTCTTC. Translation: CASRSRTSRRYNEQFF.

This sequence joins TRBV21-1 and TRBJ2-2; the tabulated D call, TRBD1, remains unverified against the DNA. TRBV21-1 corresponds to a pseudogene. There are 15 residues in the CDR3. Here the CDR3 DNA reads TGTGCCAGCAGCAAAGCCGGCAGGGAAACCGGGGAGCTGTTTTTT. This encodes CASSKAGRETGELFF.

This chain connects TRBV19 to TRBJ2-7; possibly TRBD2 for D (5 bases). V was cut by 3 bases and J by 3 bases, with 6 bases left in between. This CDR3 is built from 12 residues. Germline CDR1 reads LNHDA; CDR2 reads SQIVND (reference sequence). The CDR3 here is CASSIGGYEQYF. The CDR3 DNA follows: TGTGCCAGTAGTATTGGAGGCTACGAGCAGTACTTC.

The J gene is TRBJ1-2, the V gene TRBV24-1; D gene uncertain. The germline gives CDR1 KGHDR, CDR2 SFDVKD. This CDR3 region has 16 residues. Trimming cost V 3 bases and J 0 bases, with 13 bases left between them. CDR3 protein: CATSDPRTSANYGYTF. CDR3 DNA sequence: TGTGCCACCAGTGATCCCAGGACTTCAGCTAACTATGGCTACACCTTC.

CDR3 bases: TGCGCCAGCAGCTTTTCCGAGTGGACCGGGGAGCTGTTTTTT. Translated: CASSFSEWTGELFF. V usage is TRBV4-1 and J usage is TRBJ2-2, with D unclear. V was clipped by 5 bases and J by 5 bases, with 12 bases between them. The CDR3 spans 14 residues. Germline CDR1 and CDR2: MGHRA and YSYEKL.

For the CDR3, the DNA is TGCAGCGTTGTCAGCAGGGAGGAAGCTTTCTTT. It specifies CSVVSREEAFF. The chain recombines TRBV29-1 with TRBJ1-1, with D possibly being TRBD1 (5 bases). The germline CDR1 and CDR2 sequences are SQVTM and ANQGSEA. V was pared by 4 bases and J by 8 bases, with 11 bases between. The CDR3 consists of 11 residues.

The DNA for the CDR3 is TGTGCCAGCACCAGACAGTTTTACAATGAGCAGTTCTTC. Its translation: CASTRQFYNEQFF. The V gene is TRBV12-3 or TRBV12-4, the J gene TRBJ2-1; a weak D match, TRBD1 (5 bases). This CDR3 is built from 13 residues. V dropped 7 bases and J dropped 4 bases, with 11 bases sitting between them.

The chain carries TRBV12-3 or TRBV12-4 and TRBJ2-7; 9 bases are shared with TRBD1. V lost 6 bases and J lost 6; bases outside the gene matches: 6. The CDR3 sequence is 13 residues long. This chain's CDR3 is CASRPTGGPEQYF. The CDR3 bases are TGTGCCAGCAGACCGACAGGGGGGCCCGAGCAGTACTTC.

This clone was seen just once. The chain employs TRBV6-5 and TRBJ1-5; no clear D gene. Germline assignment: CDR1 MNHEY and CDR2 SVGAGI. CDR3 length equals 13 residues. V dropped 2 bases and J dropped 4 bases, with 6 bases sitting between them. This CDR3 reads CASSYNRNQPQHF. For the CDR3, the DNA is TGTGCCAGCAGTTACAACCGGAATCAGCCCCAGCATTTT.

This chain joins TRBV4-3 and TRBJ2-5, with 8 nucleotides matching TRBD2. The trim removed 0 bases at V and 1 base at J, leaving 1 base unmatched. CDR1 and CDR2 from the germline V gene are LGHNA and YSLEER. CDR3 length equals 15 residues. CDR3 protein: CASSQEGTSQETQYF. CDR3 DNA: TGCGCCAGCAGCCAAGAAGGGACTAGCCAAGAGACCCAGTACTTC.

The chain couples TRBV20-1 to TRBJ1-3; D is uncertain. The CDR3 has 11 residues. Looked up from germline, CDR1 is DFQATT and CDR2 is SNEGSKA (reference sequence). V was shortened by 7 bases and J by 5 bases, with 9 bases between the two germline ends. The CDR3 nucleotides read TGCAGTGTATGGTCTAGAAACACCATATATTTT. This codes for CSVWSRNTIYF.

The V call is TRBV5-1, the J call TRBJ1-1, with D possibly being TRBD1 (5 bases). V was clipped by 4 bases and J by 1 base, with 14 bases between them. Germline lookup yields CDR1 SGHRS and CDR2 YFSETQ. The CDR3 covers 15 residues. CDR3 loop: CASSTGRATNTEAFF. The CDR3 DNA follows: TGCGCCAGCAGCACGGGGCGAGCTACGAACACTGAAGCTTTCTTT.

The genes are TRBV15 and TRBJ1-4, with no clear D. This CDR3 comprises 15 residues. CDR1 is LNHNV, CDR2 YYDKDF, per germline (reference sequence). Trimming cost V 0 bases and J 7 bases, with 12 bases left between them. The CDR3 region has the DNA TGTGCCACCAGCAGAGATCTGGGTACGCCTGAAAAACTGTTTTTT. This codes for CATSRDLGTPEKLFF.

The chain links TRBV2 to TRBJ1-6, with 7 bases that match TRBD1. The CDR3 consists of 15 residues. V shed 5 bases and J 9 bases; nucleotides not matched to a gene: 10. Germline CDR1 is SNHLY and CDR2 is FYNNEI. The CDR3 is CASSTAGTELSPLHF. In DNA form, the CDR3 reads TGTGCCAGCAGTACTGCCGGGACAGAGCTTTCACCCCTCCACTTT.

This clone was observed a few times. The chain uses TRBV7-3 and TRBJ2-5; perhaps D is TRBD1 or TRBD2 (5 bases each). Trimming removed 3 bases at V and 5 bases at J, with 13 bases between. This CDR3 has 14 residues. Germline V CDR1 and CDR2: SGHTA, FQGTGA. In nucleotides, the CDR3 is TGTGCCAGCAGCTTTCGGGGCTGGGACGAGACCCAGTACTTC. Translating it yields CASSFRGWDETQYF.

Comment on this clone: The junction shows a germline mismatch at one end, possibly a read error. The CDR3 loop reads CASSPPGLGYGYTF. CDR3 in DNA: TGTGCCAGCTCTCCACCCGGGTTGGGCTATGGCTACACCTTC. The rearrangement links TRBV18 to TRBJ1-2; D gene ambiguous. CDR3 length equals 14 residues. Germline V gene sequence: CDR1 KGHSH, CDR2 LQKENI.

The CDR3 bases are TGTGCCAGCAGCCCGACGAGAGCGATGAACACTGAAGCTTTCTTT. This sequence encodes CASSPTRAMNTEAFF. V gene TRBV11-1 combines with J gene TRBJ1-1, with D unclear. V was trimmed by 5 bases and J by 0 bases, leaving 13 bases between them. This CDR3 is 15 amino acids long. Looked up from germline, CDR1 is SGHAT and CDR2 is FQDESV (reference sequence).

The V and J genes are TRBV3-1 (or the pseudogene TRBV3-2) and TRBJ1-3, with 7 bases matching TRBD1. V dropped 3 bases and J dropped 4; count of bases not matched to a gene: 9. The CDR3 has 16 amino acids. Germline loops: CDR1 LGHDT, CDR2 YNNKEL (reference sequence). The CDR3 spells CASSHPTGPGGNTIYF. The CDR3 coding sequence is TGTGCCAGCAGCCACCCGACAGGGCCGGGAGGAAACACCATATATTTT.